This T cell receptor beta chain is drawn from a study of cytomegalovirus exposure and HLA in healthy donors. Amplification used 60 Vbeta primers and 13 Jbeta primers. Source study methods: There were 70 million to 95 million unique TCR beta chains by a later count, and around 10 million of them were shared. Here immunoSEQ multiplex PCR was the method, and the copy in TCRdb shows in-frame clones only, minus some. V and J calls and clone size are copied from that table; D and trimming were computed from the DNA. The table has 140,000 or so clones, 70% to 85% seen once. Turning to this clone: Its target is not known.

Findings and limits, study-wide: Presence/absence analyses supposed approximately even sequencing depth among donors. Diagnosis of cytomegalovirus status made by the classifier reportedly showed high specificity and sensitivity.

V dropped 4 bases and J dropped 0 bases, with 14 bases sitting between them. This CDR3 has 16 amino acids. The chain links TRBV5-3 to TRBJ1-3; a weak D match, TRBD1 (5 bases). TRBV5-3 is classed as an ORF, of uncertain function. The sequence came from a male donor in good health and CMV-seronegative. Source material: PBMCs. In DNA, the CDR3 is TGTGCCAGAAGCAACAGGTCGACGAGCTCTGGAAACACCATATATTTT. Protein: CARSNRSTSSGNTIYF.